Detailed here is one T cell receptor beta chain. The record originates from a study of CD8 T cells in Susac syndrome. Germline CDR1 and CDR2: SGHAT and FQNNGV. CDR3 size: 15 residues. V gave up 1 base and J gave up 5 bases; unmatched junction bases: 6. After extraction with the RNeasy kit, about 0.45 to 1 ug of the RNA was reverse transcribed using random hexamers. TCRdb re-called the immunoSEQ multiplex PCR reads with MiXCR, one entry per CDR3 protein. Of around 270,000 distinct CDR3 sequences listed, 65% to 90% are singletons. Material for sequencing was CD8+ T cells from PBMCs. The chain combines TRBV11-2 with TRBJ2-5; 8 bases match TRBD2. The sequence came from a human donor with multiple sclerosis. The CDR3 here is CASSLVGSGTETQYF. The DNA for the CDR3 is TGTGCCAGCAGCTTAGTAGGTAGCGGGACGGAGACCCAGTACTTC.